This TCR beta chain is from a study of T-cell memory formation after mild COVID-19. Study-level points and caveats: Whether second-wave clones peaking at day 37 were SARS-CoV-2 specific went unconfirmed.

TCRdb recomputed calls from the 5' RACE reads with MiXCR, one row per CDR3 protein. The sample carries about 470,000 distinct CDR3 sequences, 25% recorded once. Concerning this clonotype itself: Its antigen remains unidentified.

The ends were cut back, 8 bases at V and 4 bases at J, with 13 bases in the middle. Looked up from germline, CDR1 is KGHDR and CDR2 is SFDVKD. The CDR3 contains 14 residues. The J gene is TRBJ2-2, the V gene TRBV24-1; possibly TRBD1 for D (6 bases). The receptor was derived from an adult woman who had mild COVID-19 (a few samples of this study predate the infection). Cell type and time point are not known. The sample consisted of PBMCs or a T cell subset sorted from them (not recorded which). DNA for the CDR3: TGTGCCACCATGGGGGCAGGGTTCACCGGGGAGCTGTTTTTT. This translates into CATMGAGFTGELFF.